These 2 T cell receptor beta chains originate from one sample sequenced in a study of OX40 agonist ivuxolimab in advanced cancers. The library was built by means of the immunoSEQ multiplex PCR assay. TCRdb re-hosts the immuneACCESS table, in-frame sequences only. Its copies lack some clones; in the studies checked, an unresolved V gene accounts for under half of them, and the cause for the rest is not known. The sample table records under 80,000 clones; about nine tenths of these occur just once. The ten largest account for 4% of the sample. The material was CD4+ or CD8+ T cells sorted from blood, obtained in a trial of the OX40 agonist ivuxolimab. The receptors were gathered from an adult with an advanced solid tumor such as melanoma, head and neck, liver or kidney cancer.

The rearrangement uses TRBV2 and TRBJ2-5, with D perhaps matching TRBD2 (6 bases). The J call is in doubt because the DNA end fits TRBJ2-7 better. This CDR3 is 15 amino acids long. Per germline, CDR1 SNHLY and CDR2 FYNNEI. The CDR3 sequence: CASTASVGRGTEQYF. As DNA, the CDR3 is TGTGCCAGCACCGCAAGCGTGGGGCGGGGAACCGAGCAGTACTTC.

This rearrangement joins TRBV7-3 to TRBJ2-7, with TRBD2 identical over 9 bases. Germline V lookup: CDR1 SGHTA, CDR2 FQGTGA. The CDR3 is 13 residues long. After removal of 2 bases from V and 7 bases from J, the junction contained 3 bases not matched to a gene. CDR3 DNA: TGTGCCAGCAGCTTAGCTAGCGGGAATGAGCAGTACTTC. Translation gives CASSLASGNEQYF. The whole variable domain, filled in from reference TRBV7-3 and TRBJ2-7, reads GAGVSQTPSNKVTEKGKYVELRCDPISGHTALYWYRQSLGQGPEFLIYFQGTGAADDSGLPNDRFFAVRPEGSVSTLKIQRTERGDSAVYLCASSLASGNEQYFGPGTRLTVT.